This T cell receptor (beta chain) emerged from a study of siplizumab effects on memory and regulatory T cells. Notes on the study in general: Sequences that were alloreactive and traceable to unstimulated CD4+ memory cells were significantly reduced by siplizumab.

Germline CDR1 reads SNHLY; CDR2 reads FYNNEI. V dropped 5 bases and J dropped 4 bases, with 12 bases sitting between them. CDR3 length: 15 residues. The table came from immunoSEQ multiplex PCR; TCRdb's copy has only in-frame clones and leaves some out. This sample yields tens of thousands of clones, of which 95% to 98% are seen a single time; 0.095% belongs to the top ten. Sequencing of unstimulated naive, memory, effector memory and TEMRA subsets was performed in three donor pairs. With respect to this clone: What it recognizes is unknown.

Sequences were obtained from naive CD8+ T cells sorted from blood. The chain combines TRBV2 with TRBJ2-6, with D unresolved. This TCR derives from a human donor in good health. The CDR3 reads CASSLTPGGANVLTF. CDR3 bases: TGTGCCAGCAGTCTTACCCCCGGCGGGGCCAACGTCCTGACTTTC.